This T cell receptor beta chain was recovered during a study of blood T cells in healthy people across ages. Peripheral blood samples of 9 to 10 milliliters were drawn from each donor. After removal of 7 bases from V and 9 bases from J, the junction contained 11 bases not matched to a gene. Germline V gene data show CDR1 as SNHLY and CDR2 as FYNNEI. The CDR3 loop spans 13 amino acids. The study, taken as a whole, reports: The study could not conclusively compare naive and antigen-experienced cells, given its unsorted PBMCs. Age showed a roughly linear inverse relationship with TCR beta diversity per million T cells. Diversity figures based on one million T cells were deemed too low.

A J-beta primer mix and a sample-barcoded 5' primer were used in a second PCR of roughly 6 to 12 cycles. MiXCR, applied by TCRdb to the 5' RACE reads, yields one record per CDR3 protein. Among around 650,000 distinct CDR3 sequences listed, about 30% were seen once. This clonotype was counted at least ten times. Its target is not known. The rearrangement uses TRBV2 and TRBJ1-1; TRBD1 aligns across 7 bases. Sequences were obtained from blood. The sequence was collected from an elderly woman in good health. The chain's CDR3 is CASTLETGPKAFF. The CDR3 nucleotides read TGTGCCAGCACCTTAGAGACAGGGCCCAAAGCTTTCTTT.